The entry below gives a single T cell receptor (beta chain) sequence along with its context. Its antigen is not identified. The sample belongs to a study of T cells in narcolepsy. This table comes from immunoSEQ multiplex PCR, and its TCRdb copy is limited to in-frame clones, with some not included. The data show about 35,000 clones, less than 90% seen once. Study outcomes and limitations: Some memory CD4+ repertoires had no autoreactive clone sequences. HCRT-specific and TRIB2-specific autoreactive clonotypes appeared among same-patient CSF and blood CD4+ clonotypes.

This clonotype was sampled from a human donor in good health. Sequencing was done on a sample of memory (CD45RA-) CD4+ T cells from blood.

CDR3 DNA sequence: TGTGCCAGCAGCTTGTCGCTAGTAGGGGGCGATGAGCAGTTCTTC. Protein product: CASSLSLVGGDEQFF. V and J are TRBV11-2 and TRBJ2-1; 7 nucleotides align to TRBD1. Germline V gene sequence: CDR1 SGHAT, CDR2 FQNNGV. CDR3 length equals 15 residues. Germline trimming cut 3 bases from V and 8 bases from J; bases unmatched to any gene: 10.